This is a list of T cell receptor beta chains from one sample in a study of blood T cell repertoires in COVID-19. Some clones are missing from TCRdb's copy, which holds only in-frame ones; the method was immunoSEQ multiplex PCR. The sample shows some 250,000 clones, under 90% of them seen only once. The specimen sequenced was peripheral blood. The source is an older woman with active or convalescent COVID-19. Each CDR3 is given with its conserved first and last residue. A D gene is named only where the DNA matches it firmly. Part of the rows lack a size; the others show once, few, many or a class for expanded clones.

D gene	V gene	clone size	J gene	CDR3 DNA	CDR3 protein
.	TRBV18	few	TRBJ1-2	TGTGCCAGCTCACAGGACAAGGCCTATGGCTACACCTTC	CASSQDKAYGYTF
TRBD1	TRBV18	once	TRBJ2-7	TGTGCCAGCTCACCACCGGACAGGAACCCCGGCTACGAGCAGTACTTC	CASSPPDRNPGYEQYF
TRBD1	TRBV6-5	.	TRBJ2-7	TGTGCCAGCAAGGGACGACAGGGGCGGCTGGAGCAGTACTTC	CASKGRQGRLEQYF
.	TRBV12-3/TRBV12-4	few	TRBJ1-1	TGTGCCAGCAGTTTATCAGGAGGCACTGAAGCTTTCTTT	CASSLSGGTEAFF
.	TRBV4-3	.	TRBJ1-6	TGCGCCAGCAGCCAGGGGTCTGGACAGTTTAATTCACCCCTCCACTTT	CASSQGSGQFNSPLHF
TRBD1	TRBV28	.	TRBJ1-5	TGTGCCAGCAGTATCTTGGACAGGGAGAATCAGCCCCAGCATTTT	CASSILDRENQPQHF
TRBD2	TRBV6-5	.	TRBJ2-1	TGTGCCAGCAGTACGAGGCGGGGGGGGTACAATGAGCAGTTCTTC	CASSTRRGGYNEQFF
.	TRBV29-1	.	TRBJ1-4	TGCAGCGTTGAAACCGGGAAGGATTTCGAAAAACTGTTTTTT	CSVETGKDFEKLFF
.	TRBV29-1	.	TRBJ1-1	TGCAGCGTTGAAGATTTCTACCCGGGGATGAACACTGAAGCTTTCTTT	CSVEDFYPGMNTEAFF
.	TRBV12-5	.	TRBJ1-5	TGTGCTAGTGGTCGCGGCGGGGGTCATAGCAATCAGCCCCAGCATTTT	CASGRGGGHSNQPQHF
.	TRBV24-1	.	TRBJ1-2	TGTGCCACCAGTGATCTAACAGGGATTAACTATGGCTACACCTTC	CATSDLTGINYGYTF
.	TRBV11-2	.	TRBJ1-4	TGTGCCAGCAGCTTAGAAGGGGCAGTTAATGAAAAACTGTTTTTT	CASSLEGAVNEKLFF
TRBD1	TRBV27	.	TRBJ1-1	TGTGCCAGCAGTTTTCCGGGACAGTCCACTGAAGCTTTCTTT	CASSFPGQSTEAFF
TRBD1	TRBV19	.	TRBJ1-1	TGTGCCAGTAATCCCGGACAGGGATACACTGAAGCTTTCTTT	CASNPGQGYTEAFF
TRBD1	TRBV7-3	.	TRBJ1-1	TGTGCCAGCAGCTTGGACAGGCACACTGAAGCTTTCTTT	CASSLDRHTEAFF
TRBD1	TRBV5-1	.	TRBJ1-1	TGCGCCAGCAGCCTGGGACAGCTCATGAACACTGAAGCTTTCTTT	CASSLGQLMNTEAFF
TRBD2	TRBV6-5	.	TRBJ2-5	TGTGCCAGCAGTTACGGCGGGGGTGTGGAGACCCAGTACTTC	CASSYGGGVETQYF
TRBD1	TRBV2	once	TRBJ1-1	TGTGCCAGCAGGGGTAGCAGGGGGCCGAACACTGAAGCTTTCTTT	CASRGSRGPNTEAFF
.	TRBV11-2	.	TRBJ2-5	TGTGCCAGCAGCTTAAAACTGGGGGGTCGAGAGACCCAGTACTTC	CASSLKLGGRETQYF
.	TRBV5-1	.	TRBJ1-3	TGCGCCAGCAGCTTGGACAGCCCCTCTGGAAACACCATATATTTT	CASSLDSPSGNTIYF
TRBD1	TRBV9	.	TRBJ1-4	TGTGCCAGCAGCTCCCGAGGGGACAGGGTTGGTGAAAAACTGTTTTTT	CASSSRGDRVGEKLFF
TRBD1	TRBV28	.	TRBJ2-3	TGTGCCAGCAGTTCGACAGGGAGCACAGATACGCAGTATTTT	CASSSTGSTDTQYF
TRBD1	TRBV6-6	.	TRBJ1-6	TGTGCCAGCAGTCTAACTCCGGGACAGGGGGCAAACAATTCACCCCTCCACTTT	CASSLTPGQGANNSPLHF
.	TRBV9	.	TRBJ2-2	TGTGCCAGCAGCGTAGCGCCCCTGAGGGGGTCGGGCACCGGGGAGCTGTTTTTT	CASSVAPLRGSGTGELFF
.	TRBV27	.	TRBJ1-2	TGTGCCAGCAGTTTATCGTGGGGAGGGGTCTATGGCTACACCTTC	CASSLSWGGVYGYTF